The source of this T cell receptor beta chain is a study of T cell responses to AZD1222 COVID-19 vaccine. Whole-study results and caveats: White British people made up most donors, females outnumbered males, and clonal diversity was possibly underestimated.

In regard to this clone: Its matching antigen is unknown.

Germline-derived CDR1 and CDR2 are SNHLY and FYNNEI. The CDR3 spans 16 residues. Between the trimmed V and J ends, which lost 1 base and 3 bases, there was a span of 15 bases. The method was immunoSEQ multiplex PCR; TCRdb's version includes in-frame clones alone and lacks a portion of them. The table includes about 180,000 clones, 94% detected once. The chain carries TRBV2 and TRBJ2-5; TRBD1 is a possible D gene (7 bases). The receptor was derived from an adult who received the AZD1222 COVID-19 vaccine. The sample here was peripheral blood, taken 28 days after the second AZD1222 dose. This chain's CDR3 is CASSEGPPGGKETQYF. CDR3 bases: TGTGCCAGCAGTGAAGGGCCGCCAGGGGGGAAAGAGACCCAGTACTTC.